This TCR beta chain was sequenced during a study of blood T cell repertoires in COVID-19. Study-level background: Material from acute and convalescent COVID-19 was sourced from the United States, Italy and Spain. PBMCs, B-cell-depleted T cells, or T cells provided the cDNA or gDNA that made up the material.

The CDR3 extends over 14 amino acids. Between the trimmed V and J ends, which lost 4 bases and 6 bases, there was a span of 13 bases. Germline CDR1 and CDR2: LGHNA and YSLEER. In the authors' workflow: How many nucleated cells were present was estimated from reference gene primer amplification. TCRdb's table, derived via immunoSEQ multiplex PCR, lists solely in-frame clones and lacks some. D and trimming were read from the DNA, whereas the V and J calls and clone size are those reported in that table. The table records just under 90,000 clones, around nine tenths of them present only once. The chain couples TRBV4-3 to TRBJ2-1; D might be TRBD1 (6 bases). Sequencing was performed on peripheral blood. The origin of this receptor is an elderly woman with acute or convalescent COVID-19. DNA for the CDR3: TGCGCCAGCAGCCCAGGGGCAGGGCTCAATGAGCAGTTCTTC. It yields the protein CASSPGAGLNEQFF.